Presented here are 32 T cell receptor beta chains from one specimen sequenced in a study of shared clonotypes between healthy human individuals. Using immunoSEQ multiplex PCR, the repertoire was profiled, and TCRdb retains in-frame clones only, with some absent. The table lists 550,000 to 750,000 clones, about 95% of them singletons, with around 0.11% in the top ten. Positively selected for CCR7, the CD45RO-negative cells used as naive CD8 cells excluded terminally differentiated effector memory CD45RA+ cells. The sequenced material came from naive CD8+ T cells sorted from blood. These receptors came from a woman between 25 and 40 years old in good health.

The CDR3 region has the DNA TGCAGCTCAGCCCAGGGGGATAACTATGGCTACACCTTC. Residues: CSSAQGDNYGYTF. This chain connects TRBV29-1 to TRBJ1-2; 7 nucleotides agree with TRBD1. There are 13 residues in the CDR3. The germline CDR1 and CDR2 sequences are SQVTM and ANQGSEA. The trim removed 8 bases at V and 1 base at J, leaving 7 bases unmatched. The full variable domain, its missing parts supplied by reference TRBV29-1 and TRBJ1-2, is SAVISQKPSRDICQRGTSLTIQCQVDSQVTMMFWYRQQPGQSLTLIATANQGSEATYESGFVIDKFPISRPNLTFSTLTVSNMSPEDSSIYLCSSAQGDNYGYTFGSGTRLTVV.

V usage is TRBV7-8 and J usage is TRBJ2-1; no clear D. Between the trimmed V and J ends, which lost 2 bases and 5 bases, there was a span of 10 bases. Germline loops: CDR1 SGHVS, CDR2 FQNEAQ. This CDR3 has 14 residues. The CDR3 DNA reads TGTGCCAGCAGCTTATTGAACTCAGACAATGAGCAGTTCTTC. Translation: CASSLLNSDNEQFF.

CDR3 sequence reads: CASTIREQGLEKLFF. In DNA, the CDR3 is TGTGCCAGCACTATAAGGGAACAGGGACTTGAAAAACTGTTTTTT. This chain uses TRBV7-7 with TRBJ1-4; TRBD1 might be the D (6 bases). Trimming stripped 7 bases from V and 7 bases from J, with 19 bases between. The CDR3 length is 15 residues. The V gene's germline CDR1 is SSHAT and CDR2 FNYEAQ (reference sequence). The whole variable domain, remainder taken from reference TRBV7-7 and TRBJ1-4, is GAGVSQSPRYKVTKRGQDVTLRCDPISSHATLYWYQQALGQGPEFLTYFNYEAQPDKSGLPSDRFSAERPEGSISTLTIQRTEQRDSAMYRCASTIREQGLEKLFFGSGTQLSVL.

The rearrangement joins TRBV5-6 to TRBJ2-1; no firm D call. V lost 0 bases to trimming and J lost 1 base, with 5 bases between them. The CDR3 has 14 residues. Germline CDR1 SGHDT, CDR2 YYEEEE. Here the CDR3 DNA reads TGTGCCAGCAGCTTGGATAGGTCCTACAATGAGCAGTTCTTC. This translates into CASSLDRSYNEQFF.

V gene TRBV5-4 combines with J gene TRBJ2-2, with D unclear. This CDR3 contains 13 residues. The germline CDR1 and CDR2 sequences are SGHNT and YYREEE (reference sequence). Trimming took off 1 base at V and 2 bases at J, with 3 bases between the two ends. The CDR3 DNA reads TGTGCCAGCAGCTTGCCTAACACCGGGGAGCTGTTTTTT. It yields the protein CASSLPNTGELFF.

On this clone: Other DNA sequences in this sample translate to the same CDR3. The chain combines TRBV2 with TRBJ1-2; D gene uncertain. The V gene's germline CDR1 is SNHLY and CDR2 FYNNEI. Trimming stripped 2 bases from V and 8 bases from J, with 3 bases between. The CDR3 is made up of 10 amino acids. The CDR3 DNA is TGTGCCAGCAGTGAATCAGGCTACACCTTC. This gives the protein CASSESGYTF. The full variable domain, rest sourced from reference TRBV2 and TRBJ1-2, is EPEVTQTPSHQVTQMGQEVILRCVPISNHLYFYWYRQILGQKVEFLVSFYNNEISEKSEIFDDQFSVERPDGSNFTLKIRSTKLEDSAMYFCASSESGYTFGSGTRLTVV.

This sequence joins TRBV10-2 and TRBJ2-1; a possible D gene is TRBD2 (5 bases). This CDR3 has 14 residues. V was clipped by 7 bases and J by 8 bases, with 18 bases between them. Germline lookup yields CDR1 WSHSY and CDR2 SAAADI. The CDR3 nucleotides are TGCGCCAGCACTATGAGGGAGTGGATCGATGAGCAGTTCTTC. Translating gives CASTMREWIDEQFF.

For this clone: The sample has other DNA sequences that encode this CDR3 too. The chain has TRBV6-5 and TRBJ1-1; D remains unclear. The V gene's germline CDR1 is MNHEY and CDR2 SVGAGI. V lost 2 bases and J lost 1, with 5 bases in between. This CDR3 region has 13 residues. The CDR3 is CASSYGRNTEAFF. In nucleotides, the CDR3 is TGTGCCAGCAGTTACGGCCGGAACACTGAAGCTTTCTTT.

V gene TRBV28 combines with J gene TRBJ1-1; maybe TRBD1 (5 bases). The germline V and J ends were trimmed by 6 bases and 0 bases, with 20 bases remaining between them. Germline values: CDR1 MDHEN, CDR2 SYDVKM. The CDR3 covers 17 residues. The CDR3 sequence: CASSPLLLADMNTEAFF. CDR3 nucleotides: TGTGCCAGCAGCCCCCTTCTTTTGGCGGACATGAACACTGAAGCTTTCTTT.

The chain uses TRBV28 and TRBJ2-5, with 8 bases aligning to TRBD1. Germline CDR1 is MDHEN and CDR2 is SYDVKM. The length of the CDR3 is 15 residues. The V and J ends lost 3 bases and 4 bases, in that order; junction bases with no gene match: 7. The CDR3 region is CASSLDWTGPETQYF. CDR3 sequence (DNA): TGTGCCAGCAGTTTGGATTGGACAGGGCCAGAGACCCAGTACTTC.

The chain links TRBV2 to TRBJ2-1; D is unclear. Germline V gives CDR1 SNHLY, CDR2 FYNNEI. Trimming took off 4 bases at V and 5 bases at J, with 15 bases between the two ends. This CDR3 comprises 15 residues. The CDR3: CASSGQRQLNNEQFF. The CDR3 DNA sequence: TGTGCCAGCAGTGGTCAGCGCCAGCTGAACAATGAGCAGTTCTTC. Together with reference TRBV2 and TRBJ2-1, the CDR3 gives the full variable domain: EPEVTQTPSHQVTQMGQEVILRCVPISNHLYFYWYRQILGQKVEFLVSFYNNEISEKSEIFDDQFSVERPDGSNFTLKIRSTKLEDSAMYFCASSGQRQLNNEQFFGPGTRLTVL.

The rearrangement links TRBV29-1 to TRBJ2-2; 7 nucleotides match TRBD1. Germline lookup yields CDR1 SQVTM and CDR2 ANQGSEA. The length of the CDR3 is 11 residues. V lost 4 bases and J lost 13; bases outside the gene matches: 6. As DNA, the CDR3 is TGCAGCGTTGTACAGGGGCCCGCGCTGTTTTTT. As protein: CSVVQGPALFF.

The J gene is TRBJ1-2, the V gene TRBV13; D is unclear. CDR1 is PRHDT and CDR2 is FYEKMQ in the germline V gene (reference sequence). The V end was cut by 5 bases, the J end by 7 bases, with 14 bases between. The CDR3 loop spans 13 amino acids. CDR3 protein: CASSPPSSGGYTF. The CDR3, as DNA: TGTGCCAGCAGCCCCCCCTCGTCGGGTGGCTACACCTTC.

A note on this clone: The identical CDR3 is also encoded by other nucleotide sequences in the sample. This rearrangement joins TRBV28 to TRBJ2-7; TRBD1 matches at 11 bases. There are 15 residues in the CDR3. Germline V gene lookup returns CDR1 MDHEN and CDR2 SYDVKM. Trimming removed 2 bases from V and 1 base from J; junction bases left unmatched: 1. In DNA, the CDR3 is TGTGCCAGCAGTTTAGGGACAGGGGGTTCCTACGAGCAGTACTTC. Its translation: CASSLGTGGSYEQYF.

This clone was detected once. The chain couples TRBV18 to TRBJ2-7; 7 bases match TRBD1. Germline lookup yields CDR1 KGHSH and CDR2 LQKENI. J gave up 0 bases and V 3 bases, and 2 bases lay outside the gene matches. This CDR3 comprises 14 residues. CDR3 residues: CASSPRDSSYEQYF. CDR3 sequence (DNA): TGTGCCAGCTCACCTAGGGACAGCTCCTACGAGCAGTACTTC.

V and J are TRBV27 and TRBJ2-1; 7 positions match TRBD2. The trim removed 5 bases at V and 5 bases at J, leaving 9 bases unmatched. The length of the CDR3 is 15 residues. CDR1 is MNHEY, CDR2 SMNVEV, per germline (reference sequence). CDR3 region: CASSPWLAAHNEQFF. The CDR3 bases are TGTGCCAGCAGTCCTTGGCTAGCGGCCCACAATGAGCAGTTCTTC.

This CDR3 is CASSLGPLTASYEQYF. The DNA of the CDR3 is TGTGCCAGCAGCTTGGGGCCCCTAACAGCCTCCTACGAGCAGTACTTC. The chain combines TRBV5-8 with TRBJ2-7; the D is unclear. From germline, CDR1 is SGHTS and CDR2 YDEGEE. Trimming left V 0 bases short and J 0 bases short, with 13 bases between. CDR3 length: 16 amino acids.

This rearrangement joins TRBV11-2 to TRBJ2-5; D possibly corresponds to TRBD2 (7 bases). In germline, CDR1 is SGHAT, CDR2 FQNNGV. Between the trimmed V and J ends, which lost 0 bases and 3 bases, there was a span of 17 bases. The CDR3 is 17 amino acids. CDR3 sequence: CASSLDALAEGEETQYF. The CDR3 DNA is TGTGCCAGCAGCTTAGATGCGCTAGCGGAGGGGGAAGAGACCCAGTACTTC.

The chain recombines TRBV27 with TRBJ2-7; no clear D. The CDR3 covers 14 residues. Germline CDR1 reads MNHEY; CDR2 reads SMNVEV (reference sequence). V gave up 1 base and J gave up 9 bases, with 16 bases separating them. The CDR3 nucleotides read TGTGCCAGCAGTTTATTAGGACCCCAACAGTGGCAGTACTTC. Translation: CASSLLGPQQWQYF.

The genes are TRBV28 and TRBJ2-1; D uncertain. The CDR3 totals 18 residues. Trimming took 5 bases from V and 0 from J, leaving 20 bases between them. Looked up from germline, CDR1 is MDHEN and CDR2 is SYDVKM. DNA for the CDR3: TGTGCCAGCAGTCCTGCCCCCCGGAGTCCCAGCTCCTACAATGAGCAGTTCTTC. It translates to CASSPAPRSPSSYNEQFF. The entire variable domain, with the rest obtained from reference TRBV28 and TRBJ2-1, is as follows: DVKVTQSSRYLVKRTGEKVFLECVQDMDHENMFWYRQDPGLGLRLIYFSYDVKMKEKGDIPEGYSVSREKKERFSLILESASTNQTSMYLCASSPAPRSPSSYNEQFFGPGTRLTVL.

The chain is built from TRBV19 and TRBJ1-1; maybe TRBD1 (6 bases). V was shortened by 2 bases and J by 2 bases, with 15 bases between the two germline ends. The CDR3 is 16 residues long. In germline, CDR1 is LNHDA, CDR2 SQIVND (reference sequence). The CDR3 region is CASSIMGRGANTEAFF. As DNA, the CDR3 is TGTGCCAGTAGTATAATGGGTAGGGGGGCTAACACTGAAGCTTTCTTT.

This chain joins TRBV10-1 and TRBJ2-2; 7 bases are shared with TRBD2. The V segment lost 8 bases and the J segment 3 bases; nucleotides outside the gene matches: 0. The CDR3 covers 12 residues. Per the germline V gene, CDR1 is WNHNN and CDR2 is SYGVQD (reference sequence). The CDR3 spells CASAGDTGELFF. The CDR3, as DNA: TGCGCCAGCGCGGGGGACACCGGGGAGCTGTTTTTT.

The CDR3 sequence is CASPPVSSGRTGELFF. Here the CDR3 DNA reads TGTGCCAGCCCTCCGGTCTCTAGCGGGAGAACCGGGGAGCTGTTTTTT. V gene TRBV9 combines with J gene TRBJ2-2; TRBD2 aligns across 10 bases. Trimming removed 7 bases from V and 5 bases from J; junction bases left unmatched: 11. CDR1 is SGDLS and CDR2 is YYNGEE in the germline V gene. The CDR3 sequence is 16 residues long.

The chain employs TRBV5-6 and TRBJ1-1; D is unresolved. Germline V gene sequence: CDR1 SGHDT, CDR2 YYEEEE. This CDR3 has 17 amino acids. Trimming removed 2 bases from V and 2 bases from J, with 19 bases in between. The DNA of the CDR3 is TGTGCCAGCAGCTTTGCCACTCAACTGGCACCAAACACTGAAGCTTTCTTT. It codes for CASSFATQLAPNTEAFF.

V gene TRBV19 combines with J gene TRBJ2-7, with D possibly being TRBD2 (5 bases). CDR3 size: 14 residues. Germline V gene data show CDR1 as LNHDA and CDR2 as SQIVND (reference sequence). V lost 1 base and J lost 5, with 12 bases in between. The CDR3 loop reads CASSIVGEGDEQYF. CDR3 DNA: TGTGCCAGTAGTATAGTGGGAGAGGGCGACGAGCAGTACTTC.

The chain recombines TRBV4-1 with TRBJ2-1; D is undetermined. V was trimmed by 2 bases and J by 5 bases, leaving 7 bases between them. The CDR3 is 13 amino acids. Germline loops: CDR1 MGHRA, CDR2 YSYEKL. CDR3 in amino acids: CASSQIGHNEQFF. The CDR3 region has the DNA TGCGCCAGCAGCCAAATCGGACACAATGAGCAGTTCTTC.

In nucleotides, the CDR3 is TGTGCCAGCAGCCAAGTGGTTAGGGAGGGAAGCACAGATACGCAGTATTTT. It encodes CASSQVVREGSTDTQYF. The rearrangement joins TRBV4-2 to TRBJ2-3; 7 bases map to TRBD2. Germline V gene data show CDR1 as LGHNA and CDR2 as YNFKEQ. This CDR3 has 17 amino acids. V lost 1 base to trimming and J lost 0 bases; unmatched junction nucleotides: 7.

This clone was seen just once. V is TRBV11-3 and J is TRBJ1-1; the match to TRBD1 covers 7 bases. The CDR3 sequence is 13 residues long. The ends lost 4 bases at V and 4 bases at J; junction bases unmatched: 3. Germline V gene sequence: CDR1 SGHNT, CDR2 YENEEA. CDR3 sequence (DNA): TGTGCCAGCAGCTCCAGGGGGGGCACTGAAGCTTTCTTT. It specifies CASSSRGGTEAFF.

This chain links TRBV6-5 with TRBJ2-1, with 8 bases that match TRBD2. Germline-derived CDR1 and CDR2 are MNHEY and SVGAGI. The CDR3 is 15 residues long. Trimming at V came to 6 bases and at J to 6 bases, leaving 10 bases not matched to a gene. CDR3 nucleotide sequence: TGTGCCAGCAGGGCAACTAGCGGTCTAGTCAATGAGCAGTTCTTC. It specifies CASRATSGLVNEQFF.

This chain connects TRBV15 to TRBJ1-1; D gene ambiguous. The CDR3 is 13 amino acids. V lost 6 bases to trimming and J lost 4 bases, with 12 bases between them. Germline V gene sequence: CDR1 LNHNV, CDR2 YYDKDF (reference sequence). DNA of the CDR3: TGTGCCACCAGGGGCTCATTGGGCACTGAAGCTTTCTTT. It codes for CATRGSLGTEAFF. Filled out from reference TRBV15 and TRBJ1-1, the complete variable domain reads DAMVIQNPRYQVTQFGKPVTLSCSQTLNHNVMYWYQQKSSQAPKLLFHYYDKDFNNEADTPDNFQSRRPNTSFCFLDIRSPGLGDTAMYLCATRGSLGTEAFFGQGTRLTVV.

The rearrangement links TRBV19 to TRBJ2-2; no clear D. V was pared by 1 base and J by 5 bases, with 8 bases between. CDR3 size: 14 residues. The V gene's germline CDR1 is LNHDA and CDR2 SQIVND (reference sequence). CDR3 sequence: CASSIGLGTGELFF. CDR3 coding DNA: TGTGCCAGTAGTATAGGCCTGGGGACCGGGGAGCTGTTTTTT.

J is TRBJ2-3 and V is TRBV27; 8 nucleotides agree with TRBD1. CDR1 and CDR2 (germline): MNHEY, SMNVEV (reference sequence). Trimming removed 6 bases from V and 2 bases from J; junction bases left unmatched: 10. There are 16 residues in the CDR3. CDR3 nucleotides: TGTGCCAGCAGCATATCCTTGACAGGGGTCACAGATACGCAGTATTTT. Its protein is CASSISLTGVTDTQYF.